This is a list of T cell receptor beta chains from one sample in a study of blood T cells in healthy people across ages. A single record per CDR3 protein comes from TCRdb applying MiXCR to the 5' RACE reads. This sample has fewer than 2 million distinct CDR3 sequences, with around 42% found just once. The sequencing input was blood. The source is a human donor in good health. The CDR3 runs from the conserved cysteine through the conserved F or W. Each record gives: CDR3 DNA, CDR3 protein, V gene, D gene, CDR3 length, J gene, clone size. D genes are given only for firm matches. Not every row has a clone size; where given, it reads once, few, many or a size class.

cdr3_nt: TGTGCCAGCAGCCACTGGGGGGGCCAAGGAACGAATGAGCAGTTCTTC
cdr3_aa: CASSHWGGQGTNEQFF
v_call: TRBV12-3/TRBV12-4
d_call: NA
cdr3_length: 16
j_call: TRBJ2-1
clone_size: few

cdr3_nt: TGTGCCAGCAGCCTCAGGGGGAGTGACTACGAGCAGTACTTC
cdr3_aa: CASSLRGSDYEQYF
v_call: TRBV7-3
d_call: TRBD1
cdr3_length: 14
j_call: TRBJ2-7
clone_size: NA

cdr3_nt: TGTGCCAGCAGCTTGGCAGGAGCACCTACCCAGTACTTC
cdr3_aa: CASSLAGAPTQYF
v_call: TRBV5-8
d_call: NA
cdr3_length: 13
j_call: TRBJ2-5
clone_size: NA

cdr3_nt: TGCAGTGCTATCCGGACTAGCGGGGACAAGACCCAGTACTTC
cdr3_aa: CSAIRTSGDKTQYF
v_call: TRBV20-1
d_call: TRBD2
cdr3_length: 14
j_call: TRBJ2-5
clone_size: NA

cdr3_nt: TGCAGCGTTTCTCAGGGGGCTGAAGGCTACACCTTC
cdr3_aa: CSVSQGAEGYTF
v_call: TRBV29-1
d_call: TRBD1
cdr3_length: 12
j_call: TRBJ1-2
clone_size: few

cdr3_nt: TGTGCCAGCAAAACCCCCGAAGCGGGGTACAATGAGCAGTTCTTC
cdr3_aa: CASKTPEAGYNEQFF
v_call: TRBV6-2/TRBV6-3
d_call: TRBD2
cdr3_length: 15
j_call: TRBJ2-1
clone_size: NA

cdr3_nt: TGCAGTCTCCGGGACAGGGGGAAATACGAGCAGTACTTC
cdr3_aa: CSLRDRGKYEQYF
v_call: TRBV20-1
d_call: TRBD1
cdr3_length: 13
j_call: TRBJ2-7
clone_size: many

cdr3_nt: TGCAGTGCTAGGATTGCTAGCGGGTCCCAAGAGACCCAGTACTTC
cdr3_aa: CSARIASGSQETQYF
v_call: TRBV20-1
d_call: TRBD2
cdr3_length: 15
j_call: TRBJ2-5
clone_size: NA

cdr3_nt: TGTGCCAGCAGTGGGAACGACGGAGTCTATGGCTACACCTTC
cdr3_aa: CASSGNDGVYGYTF
v_call: TRBV25-1
d_call: NA
cdr3_length: 14
j_call: TRBJ1-2
clone_size: NA

cdr3_nt: TGCAGTGCTAGTTTCGGCTCCGAGCAGTACTTC
cdr3_aa: CSASFGSEQYF
v_call: TRBV20-1
d_call: NA
cdr3_length: 11
j_call: TRBJ2-7
clone_size: few

cdr3_nt: TGTGCCAGCTACCGAACTCCGGGTTCACCCCTCCACTTT
cdr3_aa: CASYRTPGSPLHF
v_call: TRBV12-3/TRBV12-4
d_call: NA
cdr3_length: 13
j_call: TRBJ1-6
clone_size: few

cdr3_nt: TGTGCCAGCAGCCTAGGACTAGCGGGAGCCGAGCAGTACTTC
cdr3_aa: CASSLGLAGAEQYF
v_call: TRBV7-9
d_call: TRBD2
cdr3_length: 14
j_call: TRBJ2-7
clone_size: few

cdr3_nt: TGTGCCAGCATAATAGCGCCACAGTTTAACACTGAAGCTTTCTTT
cdr3_aa: CASIIAPQFNTEAFF
v_call: TRBV12-3/TRBV12-4
d_call: NA
cdr3_length: 15
j_call: TRBJ1-1
clone_size: NA

cdr3_nt: TGTGCCAGCAGCCCGATGGGAACGAGCACAGATACGCAGTATTTT
cdr3_aa: CASSPMGTSTDTQYF
v_call: TRBV7-2
d_call: NA
cdr3_length: 15
j_call: TRBJ2-3
clone_size: NA

cdr3_nt: TGTGCCAGCAGCGCCGCGGGACAGGGAGAGCAGTACTTC
cdr3_aa: CASSAAGQGEQYF
v_call: TRBV7-3
d_call: TRBD1
cdr3_length: 13
j_call: TRBJ2-5
clone_size: NA

cdr3_nt: TGCAGTGCTAATGGGGAGAGCAATCAGCCCCAGCATTTT
cdr3_aa: CSANGESNQPQHF
v_call: TRBV20-1
d_call: NA
cdr3_length: 13
j_call: TRBJ1-5
clone_size: once

cdr3_nt: TGTGCCAGCAGTCCAACATTGTGGGGGATATATTACGAGCAGTACTTC
cdr3_aa: CASSPTLWGIYYEQYF
v_call: TRBV12-3/TRBV12-4
d_call: NA
cdr3_length: 16
j_call: TRBJ2-7
clone_size: NA

cdr3_nt: TGCGCCAGCAGCTTTACGTATGCGGGGCAGTACTTC
cdr3_aa: CASSFTYAGQYF
v_call: TRBV5-1
d_call: NA
cdr3_length: 12
j_call: TRBJ2-7
clone_size: NA

cdr3_nt: TGTGCCATCACAGCAGGGGGCCTGGAGACCCAGTACTTC
cdr3_aa: CAITAGGLETQYF
v_call: TRBV10-3
d_call: TRBD1
cdr3_length: 13
j_call: TRBJ2-5
clone_size: NA

cdr3_nt: TGTGTCAGCTCACCAGGGACTAGTCTGGAGACCCAGTACTTC
cdr3_aa: CVSSPGTSLETQYF
v_call: TRBV18
d_call: TRBD2
cdr3_length: 14
j_call: TRBJ2-5
clone_size: once

cdr3_nt: TGCAGCGTTCGCCCTAACTCTGGGGCCAACGTCCTGACTTTC
cdr3_aa: CSVRPNSGANVLTF
v_call: TRBV29-1
d_call: NA
cdr3_length: 14
j_call: TRBJ2-6
clone_size: many

cdr3_nt: TGTGCCAGCAGCTTAGGTGGGTCGGTGAACACTGAAGCTTTCTTT
cdr3_aa: CASSLGGSVNTEAFF
v_call: TRBV7-2
d_call: NA
cdr3_length: 15
j_call: TRBJ1-1
clone_size: NA

cdr3_nt: TGTGCCAGCAGCTTACACCTCGACGGCTCCTACGAGCAGTACTTC
cdr3_aa: CASSLHLDGSYEQYF
v_call: TRBV7-8
d_call: NA
cdr3_length: 15
j_call: TRBJ2-7
clone_size: few

cdr3_nt: TGTGCCACCAGTGGGTACGGACGGGAGACCCAGTACTTC
cdr3_aa: CATSGYGRETQYF
v_call: TRBV24-1
d_call: NA
cdr3_length: 13
j_call: TRBJ2-5
clone_size: NA

cdr3_nt: TGCGCCAGCAGCCACGCCAGGACAGGGGGCTACACCTTC
cdr3_aa: CASSHARTGGYTF
v_call: TRBV4-1
d_call: TRBD1
cdr3_length: 13
j_call: TRBJ1-2
clone_size: NA

cdr3_nt: TGTGCCAGCAGCCCCCGGGGACTTTCACTCGGAGAGACCCAGTACTTC
cdr3_aa: CASSPRGLSLGETQYF
v_call: TRBV12-3/TRBV12-4
d_call: NA
cdr3_length: 16
j_call: TRBJ2-5
clone_size: NA